These 29 T cell receptor beta chains were all obtained from the same sample, sequenced in a study of blood T cell repertoires in COVID-19. The protocol was immunoSEQ multiplex PCR, while the TCRdb copy is restricted to in-frame clones and leaves out a portion. The sample has 130,000 to 150,000 clones, more than 75% seen once. The sample was PBMCs or T cells enriched from blood (not recorded which). The receptors derive from a man in his 60s who had recovered from COVID-19.

The chain recombines TRBV2 with TRBJ2-2; TRBD1 matches 8 bases. The ends lost 6 bases at V and 7 bases at J; junction bases unmatched: 13. Germline V lookup: CDR1 SNHLY, CDR2 FYNNEI. This CDR3 spans 16 amino acids. CDR3 nucleotide sequence: TGTGCCAGCAGCCTCATCGGACAGGGAAGGATCGGGGAGCTGTTTTTT. Protein product: CASSLIGQGRIGELFF.

V usage is TRBV5-1 and J usage is TRBJ2-1; a possible D gene is TRBD1 (5 bases). The CDR3 runs 14 residues. V lost 5 bases, J lost 7 bases, and 16 bases lay in between. Germline assignment: CDR1 SGHRS and CDR2 YFSETQ. The CDR3, as DNA: TGCGCCAGCAGGCTGGGGCCCCACGTTAATGAGCAGTTCTTC. Translation gives CASRLGPHVNEQFF. Together with reference TRBV5-1 and TRBJ2-1, the CDR3 gives the full variable domain: KAGVTQTPRYLIKTRGQQVTLSCSPISGHRSVSWYQQTPGQGLQFLFEYFSETQRNKGNFPGRFSGRQFSNSRSEMNVSTLELGDSALYLCASRLGPHVNEQFFGPGTRLTVL.

The V call is TRBV28, the J call TRBJ2-7; TRBD1 might be the D (5 bases). V was pared by 2 bases and J by 9 bases, with 8 bases between. Germline-derived CDR1 and CDR2 are MDHEN and SYDVKM. The length of the CDR3 is 11 residues. The CDR3 DNA reads TGTGCCAGCAGTTTACTCCAGGGGCAGTACTTC. Residues: CASSLLQGQYF.

The V and J genes are TRBV11-3 and TRBJ2-1, with a weak D call TRBD1 (5 bases). The CDR3 has 15 residues. Germline V CDR1 and CDR2: SGHNT, YENEEA. V lost 1 base to trimming and J lost 3 bases, with 10 bases between them. This CDR3 is CASSLGGSFYNEQFF. Written as DNA, the CDR3 is TGTGCCAGCAGCTTAGGGGGCTCCTTCTACAATGAGCAGTTCTTC.

The chain links TRBV30 to TRBJ1-6, with TRBD1 as a possible D gene (5 bases). Trimming removed 8 bases from V and 14 bases from J, with 16 bases in between. The CDR3 has 11 residues. Germline loops: CDR1 GTSNPN, CDR2 SVGIG (reference sequence). CDR3 in amino acids: CAVGGSGALHF. The CDR3, as DNA: TGTGCCGTGGGGGGTTCGGGAGCCCTCCACTTT.

J is TRBJ2-7 and V is TRBV7-9; 9 positions match TRBD1. V shed 2 bases, J shed 1 base, and the junction held 6 bases outside the gene matches. CDR1 SEHNR and CDR2 FQNEAQ come from the germline V gene (reference sequence). The CDR3 consists of 16 residues. CDR3 sequence (DNA): TGTGCCAGCAGCTTAATTCCGGGACAGGGTTCCTACGAGCAGTACTTC. It specifies CASSLIPGQGSYEQYF.

The rearrangement uses TRBV19 and TRBJ1-3, with a weak D call TRBD1 (6 bases). V lost 6 bases to trimming and J lost 2 bases, with 8 bases between them. CDR1 and CDR2 (germline): LNHDA, SQIVND (reference sequence). The CDR3 covers 13 residues. The CDR3 reads CASRTGAGNTIYF. In DNA, the CDR3 is TGTGCCAGTAGGACAGGTGCTGGAAACACCATATATTTT.

This clone has more than one count but fewer than ten. J is TRBJ2-7 and V is TRBV6-5; the match to TRBD2 covers 7 bases. The V segment lost 11 bases and the J segment 7 bases; nucleotides outside the gene matches: 11. The CDR3 consists of 12 residues. Germline-derived CDR1 and CDR2 are MNHEY and SVGAGI. CDR3 amino acids: CAARRGLREQYF. The DNA of the CDR3 is TGTGCCGCTCGGCGGGGACTACGAGAGCAGTACTTC.

The chain uses TRBV7-8 and TRBJ2-7, with a possible D match to TRBD1 (6 bases). The length of the CDR3 is 13 residues. Germline-derived CDR1 and CDR2 are SGHVS and FQNEAQ. Trimming removed 5 bases from V and 8 bases from J, with 16 bases in between. The CDR3 region has the DNA TGTGCCAGCAGCCCCCGGGACACCCAAAAGCAGTACTTC. Residues: CASSPRDTQKQYF.

The V call is TRBV9, the J call TRBJ2-7, with D hard to call. V was cut by 0 bases and J by 4 bases, with 8 bases left in between. Germline assignment: CDR1 SGDLS and CDR2 YYNGEE. There are 13 residues in the CDR3. The CDR3 sequence is CASSVDYTYEQYF. CDR3 DNA sequence: TGTGCCAGCAGCGTAGACTATACTTACGAGCAGTACTTC.

The V call is TRBV27, the J call TRBJ1-1; no reliable D call. CDR3 length: 13 amino acids. Between the trimmed V and J ends, which lost 0 bases and 7 bases, there was a span of 9 bases. From germline, CDR1 is MNHEY and CDR2 SMNVEV (reference sequence). This CDR3 reads CASSLSRGGEAFF. The CDR3 bases are TGTGCCAGCAGTTTATCTCGCGGAGGTGAAGCTTTCTTT.

The CDR3 spells CASSLMIQGVSNQPQHF. The CDR3 bases are TGTGCCAGCAGCTTAATGATACAGGGTGTGAGCAATCAGCCCCAGCATTTT. V usage is TRBV7-8 and J usage is TRBJ1-5, with a weak D call TRBD1 (6 bases). Trimming cost V 2 bases and J 1 base, with 15 bases left between them. This CDR3 is built from 17 residues. Germline loops: CDR1 SGHVS, CDR2 FQNEAQ.

The chain links TRBV5-1 to TRBJ1-1, with TRBD1 matching over 10 bases. CDR1 is SGHRS and CDR2 is YFSETQ in the germline V gene. This CDR3 region has 17 residues. V was clipped by 3 bases and J by 0 bases; unmatched bases: 8. DNA for the CDR3: TGCGCCAGCAGCTCCGTCCCGGGACAGGGGATGAACACTGAAGCTTTCTTT. Translation gives CASSSVPGQGMNTEAFF.

This clone was counted between two and nine times. At one of its ends the junction is not consistent with the germline gene, which may arise from a read error. This chain connects TRBV11-2 to TRBJ1-2; tentative D call: TRBD1 (5 bases). This CDR3 spans 11 amino acids. Germline values: CDR1 SGHAT, CDR2 FQNNGV. The chain's CDR3 is CASRGVGGSLF. The CDR3 DNA sequence: TGTGCCAGCAGGGGAGTGGGGGGATCCCTCTTC. Full variable domain (outside the CDR3, taken from reference TRBV11-2 and TRBJ1-2): EAGVAQSPRYKIIEKRQSVAFWCNPISGHATLYWYQQILGQGPKLLIQFQNNGVVDDSQLPKDRFSAERLKGVDSTLKIQPAKLEDSAVYLCASRGVGGSLFGSGTRLTVV.

The gene calls are TRBV11-2 and TRBJ2-7; D might be TRBD2 (7 bases). Germline values: CDR1 SGHAT, CDR2 FQNNGV. This CDR3 is 16 amino acids long. The ends were cut back, 6 bases at V and 4 bases at J, with 22 bases in the middle. The CDR3 bases are TGTGCCAGCAGACCCCGGGAGGTACAGGGTAGGTACGAGCAGTACTTC. It encodes CASRPREVQGRYEQYF.

This sequence joins TRBV11-3 and TRBJ1-1; the D gene is possibly TRBD1 (6 bases). There are 13 residues in the CDR3. Germline CDR1 SGHNT, CDR2 YENEEA. V was trimmed by 3 bases and J by 6 bases, leaving 11 bases between them. CDR3 in amino acids: CASSFQTGSEAFF. CDR3 bases: TGTGCCAGCAGCTTCCAGACAGGTTCTGAAGCTTTCTTT.

V usage is TRBV18 and J usage is TRBJ2-5, with 9 bases identical to TRBD1. The V gene's germline CDR1 is KGHSH and CDR2 LQKENI. The CDR3 contains 16 residues. Trimming cost V 3 bases and J 3 bases; bases outside gene matches: 8. The CDR3 loop is CASSPTGTGSKETQYF. CDR3 bases: TGTGCCAGCTCACCCACCGGGACAGGGTCGAAAGAGACCCAGTACTTC.

The chain employs TRBV5-1 and TRBJ2-5, with D perhaps matching TRBD1 (6 bases). Per germline, CDR1 SGHRS and CDR2 YFSETQ. The CDR3 extends over 14 amino acids. Trimming took 2 bases from V and 4 from J, leaving 12 bases between them. The CDR3 DNA reads TGCGCCAGCAGCTTTGAGGGGGACGGAGAGACCCAGTACTTC. Its translation: CASSFEGDGETQYF.

CDR3: CASGRTSGGHNEQFF. The CDR3 region has the DNA TGTGCTAGTGGACGGACTAGCGGGGGTCACAATGAGCAGTTCTTC. The chain couples TRBV12-5 to TRBJ2-1, with 13 nucleotides matching TRBD2. J gave up 5 bases and V 6 bases, and 4 bases lay outside the gene matches. Germline assignment: CDR1 LGHNT and CDR2 FRNRAP. The CDR3 runs to 15 residues.

This chain links TRBV6-5 with TRBJ2-1; 9 bases are shared with TRBD1. CDR1 and CDR2 from the germline V gene are MNHEY and SVGAGI. The length of the CDR3 is 13 residues. V lost 6 bases and J lost 9; bases outside the gene matches: 6. CDR3 residues: CASSTDRGSEQFF. The CDR3 nucleotides read TGTGCCAGCAGCACGGACAGGGGAAGTGAGCAGTTCTTC.

The chain uses TRBV12-3 or TRBV12-4 and TRBJ2-7; 8 bases agree with TRBD2. The CDR3 extends over 13 amino acids. Trimming removed 9 bases from V and 5 bases from J; junction bases left unmatched: 9. DNA for the CDR3: TGTGCCAGTGGTACGGGGGGGCCCAACGAGCAGTACTTC. Translating it yields CASGTGGPNEQYF.

This chain links TRBV6-5 with TRBJ1-2; 8 bases agree with TRBD1. The germline CDR1 and CDR2 sequences are MNHEY and SVGAGI. V was clipped by 0 bases and J by 2 bases; unmatched bases: 2. This CDR3 is built from 15 residues. This CDR3 reads CASSYSTGANYGYTF. The DNA for the CDR3 is TGTGCCAGCAGTTACTCGACAGGGGCCAACTATGGCTACACCTTC.

The chain joins TRBV5-1 to TRBJ2-7; maybe TRBD1 (6 bases). Trimming left V 4 bases short and J 6 bases short, with 11 bases between. The CDR3 runs 12 residues. Germline values: CDR1 SGHRS, CDR2 YFSETQ. The CDR3 sequence is CASSVQGFEQYF. The DNA for the CDR3 is TGCGCCAGCAGCGTTCAGGGGTTCGAGCAGTACTTC. Full variable domain (rest looked up from reference TRBV5-1 and TRBJ2-7): KAGVTQTPRYLIKTRGQQVTLSCSPISGHRSVSWYQQTPGQGLQFLFEYFSETQRNKGNFPGRFSGRQFSNSRSEMNVSTLELGDSALYLCASSVQGFEQYFGPGTRLTVT.

The chain is built from TRBV6-1 and TRBJ1-5, with D perhaps TRBD1 (6 bases). The germline V gene encodes CDR1 MNHNS and CDR2 SASEGT. Trimming removed 2 bases at V and 7 bases at J, with 9 bases between. This CDR3 is 13 amino acids long. Here the CDR3 DNA reads TGTGCCAGCAGTGAAAACAGGGACCAGCCCCAGCATTTT. This encodes CASSENRDQPQHF.

V is TRBV5-6 and J is TRBJ1-1; possibly TRBD1 for D (6 bases). The germline CDR1 and CDR2 sequences are SGHDT and YYEEEE. The V and J ends lost 0 bases and 1 base respectively, with 7 bases between them. There are 14 residues in the CDR3. The CDR3 region is CASSLGGGNTEAFF. DNA for the CDR3: TGTGCCAGCAGCTTGGGAGGGGGGAACACTGAAGCTTTCTTT.

The chain has TRBV6-6 and TRBJ1-4; D is possibly TRBD1 (5 bases). The CDR3 sequence is 14 residues long. CDR1 MNHNY and CDR2 SVGAGI come from the germline V gene (reference sequence). The ends were cut back, 2 bases at V and 6 bases at J, with 10 bases in the middle. CDR3 DNA sequence: TGTGCCAGCAGTTACAGTGGACACGATGAAAAACTGTTTTTT. This translates into CASSYSGHDEKLFF.

The rearrangement joins TRBV5-1 to TRBJ2-3, with no clear D. CDR1 SGHRS and CDR2 YFSETQ come from the germline V gene. V was cut by 0 bases and J by 2 bases, with 16 bases left in between. This CDR3 contains 17 residues. The CDR3 DNA reads as TGCGCCAGCAGCTTGGCCCCCGGAGTCAGTTCCACAGATACGCAGTATTTT. Amino acid sequence: CASSLAPGVSSTDTQYF.

This chain links TRBV19 with TRBJ1-2, with TRBD1 matching over 7 bases. The germline V gene encodes CDR1 LNHDA and CDR2 SQIVND (reference sequence). V lost 10 bases, J lost 7 bases, and 18 bases stayed unmatched. The CDR3 extends over 15 amino acids. CDR3 protein: CATRWASTGSGGYTF. For the CDR3, the DNA is TGTGCCACCAGATGGGCGTCGACAGGGTCAGGTGGCTACACCTTC.

This chain joins TRBV28 and TRBJ2-1; D ambiguous. Germline V CDR1 and CDR2: MDHEN, SYDVKM. This CDR3 spans 14 amino acids. The V end was cut by 2 bases, the J end by 6 bases, with 11 bases between. CDR3 nucleotide sequence: TGTGCCAGCAGTTTAGTCTCTAGTTTCAATGAGCAGTTCTTC. Its translation is CASSLVSSFNEQFF. The entire variable domain, with the rest obtained from reference TRBV28 and TRBJ2-1, is as follows: DVKVTQSSRYLVKRTGEKVFLECVQDMDHENMFWYRQDPGLGLRLIYFSYDVKMKEKGDIPEGYSVSREKKERFSLILESASTNQTSMYLCASSLVSSFNEQFFGPGTRLTVL.